Listed below are T cell receptor beta chains from one sample, sequenced in a study of T cell responses to AZD1222 COVID-19 vaccine. The table came from immunoSEQ multiplex PCR; TCRdb's copy has only in-frame clones and leaves some out. This table holds over 100,000 clones, roughly 88% found once. Source: peripheral blood, taken on day 0 of AZD1222 vaccination. These receptor sequences come from an adult in good health. Both conserved end residues are part of each CDR3. Each record gives: V gene, clone size, J gene, D gene, CDR3 protein, CDR3 DNA. The D gene is left open where the match is weak. The size of a clone is reported for some rows only, either as once, few or many, or as a class for expanded clones.

v_gene: TRBV29-1; abundance: once; j_gene: TRBJ2-1; d_gene: TRBD2; CDR3aa: CSVRAGGGHNEQFF; CDR3nt: TGCAGCGTACGAGCGGGAGGAGGGCACAATGAGCAGTTCTTC
v_gene: TRBV6-2/TRBV6-3; abundance: .; j_gene: TRBJ1-5; d_gene: .; CDR3aa: CASSYMGALSNQPQHF; CDR3nt: TGTGCCAGCAGTTACATGGGGGCGCTTAGCAATCAGCCCCAGCATTTT
v_gene: TRBV2; abundance: few; j_gene: TRBJ1-4; d_gene: .; CDR3aa: CASSGIGGRFEKLFF; CDR3nt: TGTGCCAGCAGTGGTATCGGGGGGCGTTTTGAAAAACTGTTTTTT
v_gene: TRBV10-3; abundance: .; j_gene: TRBJ2-7; d_gene: .; CDR3aa: CATGQSGEQYF; CDR3nt: TGTGCCACGGGACAATCGGGCGAGCAGTACTTC
v_gene: TRBV5-1; abundance: .; j_gene: TRBJ1-3; d_gene: .; CDR3aa: CASSLQGAGNTIYF; CDR3nt: TGCGCCAGCAGCTTACAGGGCGCCGGAAACACCATATATTTT
v_gene: TRBV7-9; abundance: .; j_gene: TRBJ1-5; d_gene: .; CDR3aa: CASSHDRSGSQPQHF; CDR3nt: TGTGCCAGCAGCCACGACAGGTCAGGGAGTCAGCCCCAGCATTTT
v_gene: TRBV12-5; abundance: .; j_gene: TRBJ2-2; d_gene: .; CDR3aa: CASSETRAGELFF; CDR3nt: TGTGCTAGTTCGGAAACTCGGGCCGGGGAGCTGTTTTTT
v_gene: TRBV29-1; abundance: .; j_gene: TRBJ1-4; d_gene: .; CDR3aa: CSVGQGREKLFF; CDR3nt: TGCAGCGTCGGTCAGGGACGAGAAAAACTGTTTTTT
v_gene: TRBV28; abundance: .; j_gene: TRBJ2-3; d_gene: .; CDR3aa: CASSFILPRGTSTDTQYF; CDR3nt: TGTGCCAGCAGTTTTATTCTCCCCCGGGGCACGAGCACAGATACGCAGTATTTT
v_gene: TRBV5-6; abundance: .; j_gene: TRBJ1-1; d_gene: .; CDR3aa: CASSFGGANTEAFF; CDR3nt: TGTGCCAGCAGCTTCGGGGGGGCGAACACTGAAGCTTTCTTT
v_gene: TRBV28; abundance: once; j_gene: TRBJ1-2; d_gene: .; CDR3aa: CASLGGGSYGYTF; CDR3nt: TGTGCCAGCTTAGGAGGGGGGAGCTATGGCTACACCTTC
v_gene: TRBV7-9; abundance: few; j_gene: TRBJ1-5; d_gene: .; CDR3aa: CASSTQGIQPQHF; CDR3nt: TGTGCCAGCAGCACCCAGGGTATTCAGCCCCAGCATTTT
v_gene: TRBV25-1; abundance: .; j_gene: TRBJ1-5; d_gene: TRBD1; CDR3aa: CASSGQSGTANQPQHF; CDR3nt: TGTGCCAGCAGTGGACAGAGCGGGACAGCTAATCAGCCCCAGCATTTT
v_gene: TRBV28; abundance: .; j_gene: TRBJ1-5; d_gene: TRBD1; CDR3aa: CASSFRGQGAGQPQHF; CDR3nt: TGTGCCAGCAGTTTCAGGGGACAGGGGGCCGGTCAGCCCCAGCATTTT